This T cell receptor (beta chain) appears in the sequencing data of a study of siplizumab effects on memory and regulatory T cells. Some 9.7 x 10^4 TCR templates were assayed per sample. This table comes from immunoSEQ multiplex PCR, and its TCRdb copy is limited to in-frame clones, with some not included. The sample has 8,000 or so clones; roughly two fifths are singletons. This clone was observed a single time. What it binds is unknown. CDR3 length: 15 residues. Germline values: CDR1 SGHVT, CDR2 SQSDAQ. Trimming cost V 6 bases and J 5 bases; bases outside gene matches: 7. The authors kept the mixed lymphocyte reaction cells in coculture at 37°C for more than five days.

This chain joins TRBV7-4 and TRBJ2-2; 9 bases are shared with TRBD1. This receptor was taken from a human donor in good health; the cells came from an allogeneic mixed lymphocyte reaction. Source material: CFSE-low (dividing) CD8+ T cells sorted from an allogeneic mixed lymphocyte reaction. The CDR3 DNA follows: TGTGCCAGCAGAGCTGGGACAGGGAAGACCGGGGAGCTGTTTTTT. Its translation is CASRAGTGKTGELFF.